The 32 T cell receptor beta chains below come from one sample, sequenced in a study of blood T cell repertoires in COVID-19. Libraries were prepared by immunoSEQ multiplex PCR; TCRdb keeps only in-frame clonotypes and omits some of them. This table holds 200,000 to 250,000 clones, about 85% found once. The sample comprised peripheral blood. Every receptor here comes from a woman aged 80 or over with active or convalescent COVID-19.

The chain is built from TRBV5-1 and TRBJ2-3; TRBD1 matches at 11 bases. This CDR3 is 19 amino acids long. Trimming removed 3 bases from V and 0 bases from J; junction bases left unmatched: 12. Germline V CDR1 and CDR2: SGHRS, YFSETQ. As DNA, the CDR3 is TGCGCCAGCAGCTCAGGGACAGGGGGAGGAGGGCCTAGCACAGATACGCAGTATTTT. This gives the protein CASSSGTGGGGPSTDTQYF. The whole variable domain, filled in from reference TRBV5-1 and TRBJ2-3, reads KAGVTQTPRYLIKTRGQQVTLSCSPISGHRSVSWYQQTPGQGLQFLFEYFSETQRNKGNFPGRFSGRQFSNSRSEMNVSTLELGDSALYLCASSSGTGGGGPSTDTQYFGPGTRLTVL.

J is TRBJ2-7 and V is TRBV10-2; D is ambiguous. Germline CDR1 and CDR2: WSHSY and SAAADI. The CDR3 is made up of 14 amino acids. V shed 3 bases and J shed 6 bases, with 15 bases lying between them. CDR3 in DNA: TGCGCCAGCAGTGATTTCGTCAGGTCGCCCGAGCAGTACTTC. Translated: CASSDFVRSPEQYF.

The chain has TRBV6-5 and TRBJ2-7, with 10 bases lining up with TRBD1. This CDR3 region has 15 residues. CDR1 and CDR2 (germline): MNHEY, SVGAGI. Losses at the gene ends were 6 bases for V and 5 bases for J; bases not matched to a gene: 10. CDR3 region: CASSHKTGGLNEQYF. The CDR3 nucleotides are TGTGCCAGCAGCCATAAGACAGGGGGCTTAAACGAGCAGTACTTC.

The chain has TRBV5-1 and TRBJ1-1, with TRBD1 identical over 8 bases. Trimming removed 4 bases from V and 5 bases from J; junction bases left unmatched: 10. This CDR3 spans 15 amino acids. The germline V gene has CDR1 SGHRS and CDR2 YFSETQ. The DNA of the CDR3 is TGCGCCAGCAGCGTTCAGGGGGCCCCGGGAACTGAAGCTTTCTTT. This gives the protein CASSVQGAPGTEAFF. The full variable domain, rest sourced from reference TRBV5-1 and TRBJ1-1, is KAGVTQTPRYLIKTRGQQVTLSCSPISGHRSVSWYQQTPGQGLQFLFEYFSETQRNKGNFPGRFSGRQFSNSRSEMNVSTLELGDSALYLCASSVQGAPGTEAFFGQGTRLTVV.

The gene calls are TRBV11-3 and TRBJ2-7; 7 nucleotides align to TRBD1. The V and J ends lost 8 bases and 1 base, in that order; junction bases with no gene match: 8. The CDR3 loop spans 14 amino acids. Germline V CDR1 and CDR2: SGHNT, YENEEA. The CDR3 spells CASARATGSYEQYF. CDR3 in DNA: TGTGCCAGCGCCCGGGCGACAGGGTCCTACGAGCAGTACTTC.

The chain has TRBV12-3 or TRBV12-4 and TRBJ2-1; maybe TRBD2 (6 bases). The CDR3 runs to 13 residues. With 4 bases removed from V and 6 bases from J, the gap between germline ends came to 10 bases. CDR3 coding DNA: TGTGCCAGCAGTTCGACCGGGGGCAATGAGCAGTTCTTC. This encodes CASSSTGGNEQFF.

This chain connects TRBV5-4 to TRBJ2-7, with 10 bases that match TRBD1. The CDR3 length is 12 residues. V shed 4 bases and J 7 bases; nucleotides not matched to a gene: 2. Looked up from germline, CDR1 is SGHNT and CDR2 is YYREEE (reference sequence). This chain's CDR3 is CASSPDRGEQYF. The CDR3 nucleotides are TGTGCCAGCAGCCCGGACAGGGGGGAGCAGTACTTC.

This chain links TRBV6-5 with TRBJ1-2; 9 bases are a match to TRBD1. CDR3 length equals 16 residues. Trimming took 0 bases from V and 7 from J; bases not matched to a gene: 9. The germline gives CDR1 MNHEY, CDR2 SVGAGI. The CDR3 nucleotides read TGTGCCAGCAGTTACTCCTCGGGACAGGGTTTTCTTGGCTACACCTTC. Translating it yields CASSYSSGQGFLGYTF.

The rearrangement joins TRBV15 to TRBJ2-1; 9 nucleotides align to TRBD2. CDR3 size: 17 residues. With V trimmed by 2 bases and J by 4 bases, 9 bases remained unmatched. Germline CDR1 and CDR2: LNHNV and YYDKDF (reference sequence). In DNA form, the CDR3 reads TGTGCCACCAGCAGAACACCACCTAGCGGGACTTACAATGAGCAGTTCTTC. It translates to CATSRTPPSGTYNEQFF.

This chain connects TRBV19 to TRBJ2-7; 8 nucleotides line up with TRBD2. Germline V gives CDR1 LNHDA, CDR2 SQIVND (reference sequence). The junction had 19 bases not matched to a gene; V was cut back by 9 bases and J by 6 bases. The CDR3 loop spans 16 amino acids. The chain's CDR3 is CASTRNRAGAISEQYF. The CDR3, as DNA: TGTGCCAGCACTCGGAACCGAGCGGGAGCCATTTCCGAGCAGTACTTC.

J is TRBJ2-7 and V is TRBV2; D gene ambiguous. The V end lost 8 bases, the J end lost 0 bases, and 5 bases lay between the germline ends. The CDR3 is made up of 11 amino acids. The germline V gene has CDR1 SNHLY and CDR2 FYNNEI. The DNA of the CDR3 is TGTGCCAGCGCGAGCTCCTACGAGCAGTACTTC. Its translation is CASASSYEQYF. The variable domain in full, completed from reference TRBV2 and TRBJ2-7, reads EPEVTQTPSHQVTQMGQEVILRCVPISNHLYFYWYRQILGQKVEFLVSFYNNEISEKSEIFDDQFSVERPDGSNFTLKIRSTKLEDSAMYFCASASSYEQYFGPGTRLTVT.

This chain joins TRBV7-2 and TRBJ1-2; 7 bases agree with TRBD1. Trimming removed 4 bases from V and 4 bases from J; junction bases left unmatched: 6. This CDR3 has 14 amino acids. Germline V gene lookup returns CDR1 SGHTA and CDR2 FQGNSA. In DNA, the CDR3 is TGTGCCAGCAGCTCCCGGGACAGAGTCTATGGCTACACCTTC. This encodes CASSSRDRVYGYTF. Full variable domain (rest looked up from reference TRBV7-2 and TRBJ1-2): GAGVSQSPSNKVTEKGKDVELRCDPISGHTALYWYRQSLGQGLEFLIYFQGNSAPDKSGLPSDRFSAERTGGSVSTLTIQRTQQEDSAVYLCASSSRDRVYGYTFGSGTRLTVV.

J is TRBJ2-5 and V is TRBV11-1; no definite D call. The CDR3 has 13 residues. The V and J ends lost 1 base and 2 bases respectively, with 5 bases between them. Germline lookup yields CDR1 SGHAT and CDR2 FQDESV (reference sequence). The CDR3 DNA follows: TGTGCCAGCAGCTTAGAACAGCAAGAGACCCAGTACTTC. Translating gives CASSLEQQETQYF.

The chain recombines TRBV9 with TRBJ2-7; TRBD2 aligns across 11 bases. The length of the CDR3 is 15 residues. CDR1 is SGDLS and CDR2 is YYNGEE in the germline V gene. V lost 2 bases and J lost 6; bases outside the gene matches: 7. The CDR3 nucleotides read TGTGCCAGCAGCGTTAGCGGGGGGGAGTCCCCCGAGCAGTACTTC. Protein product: CASSVSGGESPEQYF.

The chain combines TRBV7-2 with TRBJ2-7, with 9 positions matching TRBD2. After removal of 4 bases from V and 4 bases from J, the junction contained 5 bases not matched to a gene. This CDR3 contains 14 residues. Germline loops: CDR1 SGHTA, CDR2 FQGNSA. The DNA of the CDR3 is TGTGCCAGCAGCTCTAGCGGGGTATCTTACGAGCAGTACTTC. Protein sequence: CASSSSGVSYEQYF.

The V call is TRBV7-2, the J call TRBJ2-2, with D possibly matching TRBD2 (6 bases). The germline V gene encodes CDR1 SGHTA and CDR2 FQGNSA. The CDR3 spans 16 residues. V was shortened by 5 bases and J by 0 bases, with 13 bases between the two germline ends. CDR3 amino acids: CASSPRPGANTGELFF. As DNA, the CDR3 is TGTGCCAGCAGCCCCCGGCCGGGGGCGAACACCGGGGAGCTGTTTTTT.

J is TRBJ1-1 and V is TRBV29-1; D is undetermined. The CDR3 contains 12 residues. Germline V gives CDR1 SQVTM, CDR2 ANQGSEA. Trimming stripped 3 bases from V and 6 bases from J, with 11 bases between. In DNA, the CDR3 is TGCAGCGTTGATGGGAGGTCCTCTGAAGCTTTCTTT. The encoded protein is CSVDGRSSEAFF.

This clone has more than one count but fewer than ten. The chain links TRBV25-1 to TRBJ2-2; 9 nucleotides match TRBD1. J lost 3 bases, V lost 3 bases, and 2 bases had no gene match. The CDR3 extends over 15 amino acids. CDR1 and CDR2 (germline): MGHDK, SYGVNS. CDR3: CASSEWTGDTGELFF. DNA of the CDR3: TGTGCCAGCAGTGAGTGGACAGGGGACACCGGGGAGCTGTTTTTT.

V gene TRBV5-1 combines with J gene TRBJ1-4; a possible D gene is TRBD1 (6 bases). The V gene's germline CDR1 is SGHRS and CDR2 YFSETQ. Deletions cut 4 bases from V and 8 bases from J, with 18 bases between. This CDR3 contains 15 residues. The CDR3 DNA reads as TGCGCCAGCAGCGATCCCAGGGGTCCGGGCGAAAAACTGTTTTTT. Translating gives CASSDPRGPGEKLFF.

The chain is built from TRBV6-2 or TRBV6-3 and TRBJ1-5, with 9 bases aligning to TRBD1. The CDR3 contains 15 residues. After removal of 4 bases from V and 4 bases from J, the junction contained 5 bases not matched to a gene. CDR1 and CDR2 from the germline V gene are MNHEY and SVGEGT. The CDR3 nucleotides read TGTGCCAGCAGTTTTACAGGGGGCTGGAATCAGCCCCAGCATTTT. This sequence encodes CASSFTGGWNQPQHF.

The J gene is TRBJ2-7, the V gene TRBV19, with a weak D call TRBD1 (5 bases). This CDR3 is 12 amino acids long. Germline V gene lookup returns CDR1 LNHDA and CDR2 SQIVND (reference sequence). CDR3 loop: CTPLDSQYEQYF. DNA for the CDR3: TGTACCCCCCTCGACAGCCAATACGAGCAGTACTTC.

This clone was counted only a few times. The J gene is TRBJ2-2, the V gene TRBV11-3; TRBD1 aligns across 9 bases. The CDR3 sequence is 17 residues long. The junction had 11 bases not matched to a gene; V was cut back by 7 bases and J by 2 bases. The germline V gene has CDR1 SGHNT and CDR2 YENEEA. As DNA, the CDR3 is TGTGCCAGCACCGCGGAAGGGACAGGGCGAAACACCGGGGAGCTGTTTTTT. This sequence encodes CASTAEGTGRNTGELFF.

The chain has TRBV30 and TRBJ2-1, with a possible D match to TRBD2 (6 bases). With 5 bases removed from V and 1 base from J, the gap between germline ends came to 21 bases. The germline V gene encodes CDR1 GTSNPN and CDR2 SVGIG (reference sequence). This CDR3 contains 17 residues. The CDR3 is CAWLTKAGTPSYNEQFF. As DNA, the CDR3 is TGTGCCTGGCTCACTAAGGCCGGGACTCCTTCCTACAATGAGCAGTTCTTC. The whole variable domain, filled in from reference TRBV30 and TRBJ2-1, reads SQTIHQWPATLVQPVGSPLSLECTVEGTSNPNLYWYRQAAGRGLQLLFYSVGIGQISSEVPQNLSASRPQDRQFILSSKKLLLSDSGFYLCAWLTKAGTPSYNEQFFGPGTRLTVL.

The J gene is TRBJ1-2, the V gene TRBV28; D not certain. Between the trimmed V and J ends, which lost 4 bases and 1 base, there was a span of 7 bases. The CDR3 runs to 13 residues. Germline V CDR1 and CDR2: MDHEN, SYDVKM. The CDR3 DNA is TGTGCCAGCAGTTCGACATTTAACTATGGCTACACCTTC. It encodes CASSSTFNYGYTF.

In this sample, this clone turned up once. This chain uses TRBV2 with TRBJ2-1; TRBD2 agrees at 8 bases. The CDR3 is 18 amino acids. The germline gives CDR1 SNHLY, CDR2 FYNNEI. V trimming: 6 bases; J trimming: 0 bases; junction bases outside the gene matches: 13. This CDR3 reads CASSRELAGLSSYNEQFF. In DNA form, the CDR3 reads TGTGCCAGCAGCCGCGAGCTAGCGGGCTTAAGCTCCTACAATGAGCAGTTCTTC.

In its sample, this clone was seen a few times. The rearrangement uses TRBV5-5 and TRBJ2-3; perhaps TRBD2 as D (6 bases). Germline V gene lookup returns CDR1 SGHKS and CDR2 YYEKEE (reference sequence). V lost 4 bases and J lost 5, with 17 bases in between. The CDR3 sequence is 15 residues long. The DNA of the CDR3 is TGTGCCAGCAGCGGGGACGCGGGGCGTAGAGATACGCAGTATTTT. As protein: CASSGDAGRRDTQYF.

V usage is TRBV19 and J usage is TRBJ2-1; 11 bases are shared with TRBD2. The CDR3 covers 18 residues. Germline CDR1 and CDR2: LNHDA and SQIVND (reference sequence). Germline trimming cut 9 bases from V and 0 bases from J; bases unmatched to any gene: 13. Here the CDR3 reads CASSALAGGRRSYNEQFF. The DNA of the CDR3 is TGTGCCAGCTCAGCGCTAGCGGGAGGACGGCGCTCCTACAATGAGCAGTTCTTC.

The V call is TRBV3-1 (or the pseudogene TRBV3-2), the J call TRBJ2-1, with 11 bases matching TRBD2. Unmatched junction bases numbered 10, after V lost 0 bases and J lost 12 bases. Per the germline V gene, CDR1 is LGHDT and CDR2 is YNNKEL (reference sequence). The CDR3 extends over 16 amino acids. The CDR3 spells CASSQDLTSGTQGQFF. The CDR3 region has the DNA TGTGCCAGCAGCCAAGACTTGACTAGCGGGACGCAAGGGCAGTTCTTC.

The CDR3 sequence: CASSAARSRSVGAQETQYF. In DNA, the CDR3 is TGTGCCAGCAGTGCGGCGCGGAGCCGCAGTGTCGGTGCGCAAGAGACCCAGTACTTC. The gene calls are TRBV6-1 and TRBJ2-5; no reliable D call. The germline V gene encodes CDR1 MNHNS and CDR2 SASEGT. Trimming stripped 4 bases from V and 2 bases from J, with 26 bases between. The CDR3 sequence is 19 residues long.

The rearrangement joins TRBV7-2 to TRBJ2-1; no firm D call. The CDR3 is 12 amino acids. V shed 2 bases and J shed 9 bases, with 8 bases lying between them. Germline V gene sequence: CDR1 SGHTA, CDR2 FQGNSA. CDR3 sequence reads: CASSLSGFEQFF. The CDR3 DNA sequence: TGTGCCAGCAGCTTATCTGGCTTTGAGCAGTTCTTC.

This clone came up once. The DNA for the CDR3 is TGTGCCTGGAGGCCGGGAGGGCGCAATTCACCCCTCCACTTT. Translated, it gives CAWRPGGRNSPLHF. The J gene is TRBJ1-6, the V gene TRBV30; D call uncertain. This CDR3 spans 14 amino acids. Germline V lookup: CDR1 GTSNPN, CDR2 SVGIG (reference sequence). V was shortened by 3 bases and J by 7 bases, with 13 bases between the two germline ends.

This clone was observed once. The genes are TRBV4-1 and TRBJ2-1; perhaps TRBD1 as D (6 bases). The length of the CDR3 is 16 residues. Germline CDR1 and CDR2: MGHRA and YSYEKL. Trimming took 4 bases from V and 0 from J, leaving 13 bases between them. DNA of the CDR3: TGCGCCAGCAGCCTCGCCGGGACACGCTCCTACAATGAGCAGTTCTTC. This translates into CASSLAGTRSYNEQFF.